The clone carrying this TCR beta chain was seen at least ten times. No antigen is known for it. RNA transcripts provided the source from which TCR beta CDR3 regions were amplified. First-round RT-PCR of the TCR CDR3 relied on the HTBI primer set. TCRdb re-derived calls from the multiplex PCR reads in MiXCR, one entry per CDR3 protein. The table includes nearly 600,000 distinct CDR3 sequences, 12% to 15% detected once. This record comes from a study of T cells in Graves' hyperthyroidism and ophthalmopathy. Study background: Once the initial diagnosis was made, peripheral blood was obtained before any treatment.

Germline V gene lookup returns CDR1 SGHTA and CDR2 FQGNSA. The V and J ends lost 1 base and 1 base respectively, with 10 bases between them. This CDR3 is built from 15 residues. Whole-study results and caveats: Researchers found most expanded thyroid clonotypes above 0.001 in blood as well. A model of 13 V-J pairs discriminated ophthalmopathy from stable hyperthyroidism.

Clinical symptoms, serum thyroxine, TRAb, thyroid ultrasound and orbital computed tomography established diagnosis. This sequence originates from a woman aged 18 to 35 with Graves' ophthalmopathy. The sequenced sample was blood. This chain uses TRBV7-2 with TRBJ2-5; D is ambiguous. The CDR3 region is CASSLVFGPQETQYF. The DNA for the CDR3 is TGTGCCAGCAGCTTAGTTTTTGGCCCCCAAGAGACCCAGTACTTC. Supplemented by reference TRBV7-2 and TRBJ2-5, the full variable domain reads GAGVSQSPSNKVTEKGKDVELRCDPISGHTALYWYRQSLGQGLEFLIYFQGNSAPDKSGLPSDRFSAERTGGSVSTLTIQRTQQEDSAVYLCASSLVFGPQETQYFGPGTRLLVL.